These 31 T cell receptor beta chains were sequenced from one sample in a study of patients and donors after allogeneic stem cell transplantation. Each CDR3 protein is one row after TCRdb ran MiXCR on the RT-PCR reads. The sample lists around 200,000 distinct CDR3 sequences, roughly 38% occurring once. Source material: blood, either unsorted or a sorted T cell fraction (not recorded which). The receptors here all came from a human donor who was either an allogeneic HSCT recipient or a stem cell or donor lymphocyte infusion donor (not recorded which). It is not recorded whose cells these are; they may come from a transplant donor.

The chain carries TRBV5-1 and TRBJ2-7, with no clear D. The V gene lost 0 bases and the J gene lost 1 base, with 8 bases spanning the gap. This CDR3 spans 14 amino acids. The germline V gene has CDR1 SGHRS and CDR2 YFSETQ. The CDR3 coding sequence is TGCGCCAGCAGCTTGGAACTACTTTCCTACGAGCAGTACTTC. This translates into CASSLELLSYEQYF.

This clonotype turned up a few times. The chain couples TRBV10-3 to TRBJ1-2; D call uncertain. V was pared by 6 bases and J by 1 base, with 9 bases between. Germline V lookup: CDR1 ENHRY, CDR2 SYGVKD. This CDR3 contains 13 residues. CDR3 region: CAISYTDNYGYTF. Here the CDR3 DNA reads TGTGCCATCAGCTACACAGATAACTATGGCTACACCTTC.

This chain joins TRBV5-1 and TRBJ1-4, with 7 bases fitting TRBD1. The CDR3 has 15 residues. V lost 3 bases, J lost 5 bases, and 7 bases stayed unmatched. The germline CDR1 and CDR2 sequences are SGHRS and YFSETQ. Written as DNA, the CDR3 is TGCGCCAGCAGCTCCTCCGGGACAGCGAATGAAAAACTGTTTTTT. It yields the protein CASSSSGTANEKLFF.

This clonotype was picked up a small number of times. The chain uses TRBV20-1 and TRBJ1-1, with D possibly being TRBD1 (5 bases). V was trimmed by 8 bases and J by 2 bases, leaving 15 bases between them. The CDR3 consists of 13 residues. CDR1 DFQATT and CDR2 SNEGSKA come from the germline V gene (reference sequence). CDR3 region: CSPRDPYNTEAFF. CDR3 DNA sequence: TGCAGTCCCCGGGACCCCTATAACACTGAAGCTTTCTTT.

The chain is built from TRBV20-1 and TRBJ2-7, with a weak D call TRBD2 (5 bases). V was shortened by 4 bases and J by 1 base, with 17 bases between the two germline ends. The CDR3 is 15 residues long. From germline, CDR1 is DFQATT and CDR2 SNEGSKA (reference sequence). CDR3 DNA sequence: TGCAGTGCTACATCGGAGGAGAGGACTTCCTACGAGCAGTACTTC. It is translated as CSATSEERTSYEQYF.

This chain joins TRBV29-1 and TRBJ2-1; D is unresolved. Germline V lookup: CDR1 SQVTM, CDR2 ANQGSEA. The CDR3 is made up of 13 amino acids. V lost 2 bases and J 12 bases, leaving 17 bases between the germline ends. The CDR3 reads CSVEPGQTAGQFF. CDR3 nucleotides: TGCAGCGTTGAACCTGGGCAGACGGCTGGGCAGTTCTTC.

The V gene is TRBV28, the J gene TRBJ2-6; D possibly matches TRBD1 or TRBD2 (5 bases each). Per the germline V gene, CDR1 is MDHEN and CDR2 is SYDVKM. The CDR3 covers 17 residues. V was shortened by 0 bases and J by 0 bases, with 9 bases between the two germline ends. The CDR3 DNA reads as TGTGCCAGCAGTTTATGGGGACGGATCTCTGGGGCCAACGTCCTGACTTTC. Translated, it gives CASSLWGRISGANVLTF.

This clonotype was picked up a small number of times. V gene TRBV7-9 combines with J gene TRBJ1-5, with D possibly TRBD1 on 5 matching bases. Germline-derived CDR1 and CDR2 are SEHNR and FQNEAQ (reference sequence). This CDR3 is built from 16 residues. The ends were cut back, 3 bases at V and 5 bases at J, with 17 bases in the middle. This CDR3 is CASSFGLRGGDQPQHF. CDR3 in DNA: TGTGCCAGCAGCTTTGGGTTGAGGGGAGGTGATCAGCCCCAGCATTTT.

The chain combines TRBV20-1 with TRBJ2-5; D not certain. Trimming shortened V by 5 bases and J by 4 bases, and 11 bases separated the two germline ends. This CDR3 has 12 amino acids. Germline loops: CDR1 DFQATT, CDR2 SNEGSKA (reference sequence). CDR3 loop: CSADPEGETQYF. In nucleotides, the CDR3 is TGCAGTGCTGATCCTGAAGGAGAGACCCAGTACTTC.

The rearrangement links TRBV9 to TRBJ1-2; 12 bases are a match to TRBD1. This CDR3 has 15 residues. Germline V gene sequence: CDR1 SGDLS, CDR2 YYNGEE. The J segment lost 2 bases and the V segment lost 3 bases, leaving 2 bases of the junction unmatched. CDR3 bases: TGTGCCAGCAGCGGCGGGACAGGGGGCAACTATGGCTACACCTTC. Translating gives CASSGGTGGNYGYTF.

The genes are TRBV24-1 and TRBJ1-5; D is undetermined. The CDR3 has 13 residues. V gave up 10 bases and J gave up 3 bases, with 12 bases separating them. Germline CDR1 and CDR2: KGHDR and SFDVKD. This CDR3 reads CATQETFNQPQHF. For the CDR3, the DNA is TGTGCCACGCAGGAGACCTTCAATCAGCCCCAGCATTTT.

This sequence joins TRBV28 and TRBJ1-2; 9 nucleotides match TRBD1. V gave up 2 bases and J gave up 7 bases; unmatched junction bases: 5. Germline V gene sequence: CDR1 MDHEN, CDR2 SYDVKM. The CDR3 spans 14 residues. The CDR3: CASSLPDRGGGYTF. In DNA form, the CDR3 reads TGTGCCAGCAGTTTACCGGACAGGGGAGGTGGCTACACCTTC.

The J gene is TRBJ1-2, the V gene TRBV6-6; weak D call: TRBD1 (6 bases). The germline V gene has CDR1 MNHNY and CDR2 SVGAGI (reference sequence). The CDR3 is made up of 17 amino acids. V dropped 2 bases and J dropped 4 bases, with 20 bases sitting between them. This CDR3 is CASSYVGYGGGSYGYTF. CDR3 nucleotides: TGTGCCAGCAGTTACGTCGGCTATGGGGGCGGAAGCTATGGCTACACCTTC.

The rearrangement links TRBV20-1 to TRBJ1-2, with a weak D call TRBD1 (5 bases). Germline loops: CDR1 DFQATT, CDR2 SNEGSKA (reference sequence). This CDR3 region has 14 residues. V was pared by 3 bases and J by 3 bases, with 14 bases between. The chain's CDR3 is CSASSGGGDYGYTF. CDR3 in DNA: TGCAGTGCTAGTTCTGGGGGAGGTGACTATGGCTACACCTTC.

The sample holds a few counts of this clonotype. The genes are TRBV4-2 and TRBJ1-6; no firm D call. Germline V CDR1 and CDR2: LGHNA, YNFKEQ. The CDR3 length is 14 residues. Trimming left V 0 bases short and J 7 bases short, with 7 bases between. The CDR3 DNA reads as TGTGCCAGCAGCCAAGATTCTTGGAATTCACCCCTCCACTTT. This sequence encodes CASSQDSWNSPLHF.

The chain joins TRBV12-3 or TRBV12-4 to TRBJ2-7, with 8 bases identical to TRBD1. This CDR3 contains 13 residues. V was pared by 3 bases and J by 3 bases, with 1 base of the junction left unmatched. The CDR3 DNA reads as TGTGCCAGCAGTTTTGACAGGGGCTACGAGCAGTACTTC. Translating gives CASSFDRGYEQYF.

The chain employs TRBV30 and TRBJ1-5; D call uncertain. Trimming pared 1 base from V and 5 bases from J, leaving 12 bases between. Germline loops: CDR1 GTSNPN, CDR2 SVGIG (reference sequence). The CDR3 is made up of 14 amino acids. CDR3 protein: CAWSDSIRHQPQHF. The DNA of the CDR3 is TGTGCCTGGAGTGACAGCATCCGGCATCAGCCCCAGCATTTT.

The chain joins TRBV3-1 to TRBJ1-2, with no clear D. Germline CDR1 LGHDT, CDR2 YNNKEL (reference sequence). Between the trimmed V and J ends, which lost 3 bases and 4 bases, there was a span of 3 bases. The CDR3 runs to 11 residues. Here the CDR3 DNA reads TGTGCCAGCAGCCAGGCCTATGGCTACACCTTC. It encodes CASSQAYGYTF.

The V gene is TRBV5-5, the J gene TRBJ2-1, with a possible D match to TRBD2 (6 bases). CDR3 length: 14 residues. Germline V CDR1 and CDR2: SGHKS, YYEKEE (reference sequence). Trimming shortened V by 5 bases and J by 4 bases, and 13 bases separated the two germline ends. This CDR3 is CASRRGGPYNEQFF. The CDR3 DNA follows: TGTGCCAGCAGGCGGGGTGGGCCGTACAATGAGCAGTTCTTC.

This clonotype has only a few counts. The J gene is TRBJ1-1, the V gene TRBV30; D not certain. Germline lookup yields CDR1 GTSNPN and CDR2 SVGIG (reference sequence). This CDR3 has 14 residues. Between the trimmed V and J ends, which lost 0 bases and 0 bases, there was a span of 8 bases. CDR3 protein: CAWSVDGMNTEAFF. The CDR3 DNA reads TGTGCCTGGAGTGTGGACGGGATGAACACTGAAGCTTTCTTT.

J is TRBJ1-5 and V is TRBV12-3 or TRBV12-4, with D maybe TRBD1 (6 bases). V was clipped by 4 bases and J by 4 bases, with 8 bases between them. The CDR3 runs to 13 residues. The CDR3 protein is CASSSGVNQPQHF. For the CDR3, the DNA is TGTGCCAGCAGTTCAGGGGTAAATCAGCCCCAGCATTTT.

This clonotype has only a few counts. This sequence joins TRBV14 and TRBJ2-5, with D hard to call. Germline values: CDR1 SGHDN, CDR2 FVKESK. Trimming pared 0 bases from V and 5 bases from J, leaving 1 base between. CDR3 length: 11 residues. The CDR3 spells CASSQEETQYF. In nucleotides, the CDR3 is TGTGCCAGCAGCCAAGAGGAGACCCAGTACTTC.

The chain links TRBV5-1 to TRBJ2-3, with 9 bases aligning to TRBD2. This CDR3 comprises 15 residues. The J segment lost 2 bases and the V segment lost 4 bases, leaving 5 bases of the junction unmatched. Germline lookup yields CDR1 SGHRS and CDR2 YFSETQ. The chain's CDR3 is CASSAGLAYTDTQYF. CDR3 DNA: TGCGCCAGCAGCGCGGGACTAGCCTACACAGATACGCAGTATTTT.

This clonotype appeared a few times. V gene TRBV10-3 combines with J gene TRBJ1-1; TRBD1 might be the D (5 bases). Germline loops: CDR1 ENHRY, CDR2 SYGVKD. V shed 6 bases and J shed 5 bases, with 16 bases lying between them. The CDR3 spans 14 residues. The CDR3 nucleotides read TGTGCCATCAGCCCGGGACTGGGCGAGACTGAAGCTTTCTTT. It specifies CAISPGLGETEAFF.

The V and J genes are TRBV4-3 and TRBJ2-7; the match to TRBD1 covers 8 bases. V shed 0 bases, J shed 0 bases, and the junction held 13 bases outside the gene matches. The CDR3 runs to 19 residues. Germline CDR1 and CDR2: LGHNA and YSLEER. In DNA, the CDR3 is TGCGCCAGCAGCCAAGATGGACAGGGAGGCACTCGAAACTCCTACGAGCAGTACTTC. It specifies CASSQDGQGGTRNSYEQYF.

V is TRBV20-1 and J is TRBJ1-6; D is uncertain. The CDR3 totals 13 residues. CDR1 is DFQATT, CDR2 SNEGSKA, per germline (reference sequence). V dropped 0 bases and J dropped 7 bases, with 7 bases sitting between them. The CDR3 bases are TGCAGTGCTAGAGATCTCGGGAATTCACCCCTCCACTTT. Protein product: CSARDLGNSPLHF.

V and J are TRBV20-1 and TRBJ1-5; D is unresolved. This CDR3 spans 14 amino acids. The ends were cut back, 6 bases at V and 7 bases at J, with 19 bases in the middle. Germline loops: CDR1 DFQATT, CDR2 SNEGSKA (reference sequence). The CDR3 spells CSAQPEGFWQPQHF. As DNA, the CDR3 is TGCAGTGCCCAACCTGAAGGGTTCTGGCAGCCCCAGCATTTT.

The gene calls are TRBV5-1 and TRBJ2-1; D not resolved. Deletions cut 0 bases from V and 2 bases from J, with 6 bases between. CDR1 SGHRS and CDR2 YFSETQ come from the germline V gene. CDR3 length: 14 amino acids. The CDR3 spells CASSLDTAYNEQFF. The CDR3 DNA reads as TGCGCCAGCAGCTTGGATACAGCCTACAATGAGCAGTTCTTC. Combining the CDR3 with reference TRBV5-1 and TRBJ2-1 gives the whole variable domain KAGVTQTPRYLIKTRGQQVTLSCSPISGHRSVSWYQQTPGQGLQFLFEYFSETQRNKGNFPGRFSGRQFSNSRSEMNVSTLELGDSALYLCASSLDTAYNEQFFGPGTRLTVL.

This clonotype was seen more than once but under ten times. The CDR3 protein is CASTPGGDEKLFF. CDR3 nucleotide sequence: TGTGCCAGCACCCCAGGCGGGGATGAAAAACTGTTTTTT. The rearrangement links TRBV12-3 or TRBV12-4 to TRBJ1-4; D gene ambiguous. The CDR3 extends over 13 amino acids. The V end lost 7 bases, the J end lost 6 bases, and 12 bases lay between the germline ends.

A few counts support this clonotype. The chain couples TRBV20-1 to TRBJ1-1, with 7 bases aligning to TRBD1. The CDR3 is made up of 12 amino acids. CDR1 DFQATT and CDR2 SNEGSKA come from the germline V gene (reference sequence). The V and J ends lost 5 bases and 11 bases, in that order; junction bases with no gene match: 11. As DNA, the CDR3 is TGCAGTGCTTTGGGACAGCCAAGTTGGGCTTTCTTT. Protein sequence: CSALGQPSWAFF.

V is TRBV11-2 and J is TRBJ2-5, with D unresolved. Germline CDR1 is SGHAT and CDR2 is FQNNGV. Trimming cost V 0 bases and J 3 bases, with 14 bases left between them. This CDR3 has 16 amino acids. The CDR3 DNA reads TGTGCCAGCAGCTTAGAGGGTTTGGGGTCGAAAGAGACCCAGTACTTC. Amino acids: CASSLEGLGSKETQYF. The whole variable domain, remainder taken from reference TRBV11-2 and TRBJ2-5, is EAGVAQSPRYKIIEKRQSVAFWCNPISGHATLYWYQQILGQGPKLLIQFQNNGVVDDSQLPKDRFSAERLKGVDSTLKIQPAKLEDSAVYLCASSLEGLGSKETQYFGPGTRLLVL.